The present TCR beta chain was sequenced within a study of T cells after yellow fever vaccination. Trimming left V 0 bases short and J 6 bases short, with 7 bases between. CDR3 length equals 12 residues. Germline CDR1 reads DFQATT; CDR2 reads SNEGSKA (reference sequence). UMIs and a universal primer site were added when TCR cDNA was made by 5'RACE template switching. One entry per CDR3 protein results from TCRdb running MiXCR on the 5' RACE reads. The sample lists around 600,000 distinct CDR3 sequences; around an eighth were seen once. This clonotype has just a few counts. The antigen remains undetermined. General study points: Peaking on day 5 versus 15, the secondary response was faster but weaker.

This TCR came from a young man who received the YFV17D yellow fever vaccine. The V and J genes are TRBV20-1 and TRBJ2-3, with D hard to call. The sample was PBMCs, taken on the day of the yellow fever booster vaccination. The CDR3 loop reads CSARDGPDTQYF. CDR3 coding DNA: TGCAGTGCTAGAGATGGGCCTGATACGCAGTATTTT.